This TCR beta chain was identified in a study of T cells in Graves' hyperthyroidism and ophthalmopathy. V lost 1 base and J lost 5, with 5 bases in between. Germline-derived CDR1 and CDR2 are SGHAT and FQNNGV. This CDR3 has 13 amino acids. At least ten counts were recorded for this clonotype. TCR beta CDR3 regions were amplified from RNA. During a first-round RT-PCR of the TCR CDR3, the HTBI primer set was used. TCRdb independently ran MiXCR on the multiplex PCR reads; one entry per CDR3 protein. The table has hundreds of thousands of distinct CDR3 sequences, roughly 20% seen once. This chain joins TRBV11-2 and TRBJ2-2; unclear D gene. Material: blood. The clonotype comes from a man in his thirties or forties with Graves' ophthalmopathy. DNA of the CDR3: TGTGCCAGCAGCTTAGGGGCGACCGGGGAGCTGTTTTTT. It specifies CASSLGATGELFF.